This T cell receptor beta chain was captured by sequencing in a study of shared clonotypes between healthy human individuals. The V end lost 5 bases, the J end lost 0 bases, and 7 bases lay between the germline ends. The germline V gene has CDR1 LNHDA and CDR2 SQIVND (reference sequence). This CDR3 has 14 residues. For each subset, genomic DNA was distributed in equal portions over several immunoSEQ plates. A roughly 200 ng quantity of DNA, tens of thousands of T cell genomes, went into the sorted-subset replicate PCRs. The protocol was immunoSEQ multiplex PCR, while the TCRdb copy is restricted to in-frame clones and leaves out a portion. The profile covers about 710,000 clones, with over 55% appearing a single time and more than 1.5% taken by the ten largest. Subsets obtained from CD4+ cells comprised CD45RA+ naive and CD45RA-negative memory cells.

The chain joins TRBV19 to TRBJ2-2; D gene ambiguous. This TCR derives from a woman aged 25-40 years in good health. Source material: memory CD4+ T cells sorted from blood. Subset defined: CD45RA-negative fraction. CDR3 in amino acids: CASSSAPNTGELFF. CDR3 nucleotide sequence: TGTGCCAGTAGTTCAGCTCCGAACACCGGGGAGCTGTTTTTT.